This TCR beta chain was identified in a study of T cells in Graves' hyperthyroidism and ophthalmopathy. RNA transcripts were the template for amplifying TCR beta CDR3 regions. A first-round RT-PCR of the TCR CDR3 used the HTBI primer set. MiXCR was run by TCRdb on the multiplex PCR reads, yielding one entry per CDR3 protein. In the table there are 500,000 to 650,000 distinct CDR3 sequences, about a sixth of which are singletons. The CDR3 extends over 15 amino acids. Looked up from germline, CDR1 is SGDLS and CDR2 is YYNGEE. The V and J ends lost 5 bases and 0 bases respectively, with 11 bases between them. This clonotype came up a few times. PBMCs were sourced from approximately 9 ml fresh peripheral blood.

This rearrangement joins TRBV9 to TRBJ1-4; unclear D gene. The receptor's source is a woman in her late teens or twenties with Graves' ophthalmopathy. The source material was blood. CDR3 amino acids: CASRATVSTNEKLFF. CDR3 nucleotides: TGTGCCAGCAGGGCGACTGTATCAACTAATGAAAAACTGTTTTTT.